This TCR beta chain was found in a study of regulatory T cells in long-lasting Graves disease. Study-wide results and limits: Small sample size may have lowered accuracy.

This clonotype was seen only once. Its target is not known. This likely traces to a read error, being one base from a far larger clone. Time point meaning: newly diagnosed GD, antithyroid drugs for less than 3 months. Scientists built the TCR library using RNA that was extracted from PBMCs. Germline loops: CDR1 SGHKS, CDR2 YYEKEE (reference sequence). This CDR3 contains 14 residues. With iRepertoire HTBI primers and Arm-PCR of CDR3 regions, TCR beta libraries were built. TCRdb re-called the multiplex PCR reads through MiXCR, storing one row per CDR3 protein. The sample includes around 450,000 distinct CDR3 sequences, 14% to 15% of them seen just once. The same sample was also studied in work on T cells in Graves' hyperthyroidism and ophthalmopathy. As reported in that work: Subjects aged 18 to 65 presented with newly diagnosed hyperthyroidism of less than 2 months' duration. The HTBI primer set served for first-round RT-PCR of the TCR CDR3. Blood also held most thyroid clonotypes expanded beyond 0.001.

The chain combines TRBV5-5 with TRBJ1-4; D gene unclear. This TCR derives from a woman aged 40 to 55 with Graves disease. Sequences were derived from peripheral blood mononuclear cells (PBMCs), sampled at new diagnosis, from a patient treated with antithyroid drugs. The CDR3 reads CASSLEGTNEKPFF. The CDR3 DNA is TGTGCCAGCAGTTTAGAGGGAACTAATGAAAAACCGTTTTTT.